The 2 T cell receptor beta chains below were found in one sample sequenced in a study of blood T cell repertoires in COVID-19. TCRdb's table, derived via immunoSEQ multiplex PCR, lists solely in-frame clones and lacks some. Here the sample spans about 250,000 clones, roughly 86% being singletons. The sample was peripheral blood. These receptors were taken from a woman in her sixties who had recovered from COVID-19.

The rearrangement joins TRBV28 to TRBJ2-5; 8 bases are a match to TRBD1. With V trimmed by 6 bases and J by 1 base, 7 bases remained unmatched. The germline gives CDR1 MDHEN, CDR2 SYDVKM. The CDR3 runs to 15 residues. Written as DNA, the CDR3 is TGTGCCAGCAGCCGGGAACAGGGGGGCCAAGAGACCCAGTACTTC. Amino acid sequence: CASSREQGGQETQYF.

Comment on this clone: The sample holds other DNA sequences that translate to the same CDR3. The chain links TRBV19 to TRBJ2-5; TRBD2 might be the D (5 bases). CDR1 is LNHDA, CDR2 SQIVND, per germline (reference sequence). V was shortened by 6 bases and J by 1 base, with 12 bases between the two germline ends. This CDR3 has 14 amino acids. The CDR3 nucleotides read TGTGCCAGTAGAAAGGACCGGGGCCAAGAGACCCAGTACTTC. As protein: CASRKDRGQETQYF.